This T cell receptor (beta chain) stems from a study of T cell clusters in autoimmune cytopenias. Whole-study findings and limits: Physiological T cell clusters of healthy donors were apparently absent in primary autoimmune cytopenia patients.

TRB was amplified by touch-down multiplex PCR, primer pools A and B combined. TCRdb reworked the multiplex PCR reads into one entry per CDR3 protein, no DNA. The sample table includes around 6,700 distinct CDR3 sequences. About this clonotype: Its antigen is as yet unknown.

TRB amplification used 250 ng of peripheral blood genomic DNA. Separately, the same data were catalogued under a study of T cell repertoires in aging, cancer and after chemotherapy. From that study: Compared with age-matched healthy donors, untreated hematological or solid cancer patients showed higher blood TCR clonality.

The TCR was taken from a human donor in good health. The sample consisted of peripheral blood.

CDR3: CASSPNQGILYEQYF. This rearrangement joins TRBV18 to TRBJ2-7; TCRdb returns TRBD1, unconfirmable since there is no DNA. The CDR3 runs 15 residues. Germline V gene sequence: CDR1 KGHSH, CDR2 LQKENI.